The T cell receptor beta chain under discussion was sequenced for a study of metastatic and nonmetastatic thyroid tumors (TCRdb year 2020). Study-wide context: For patients with malignant and with benign thyroid disease, the researchers compared repertoires between peripheral blood samples and tumor or nodule tissue samples. Results and caveats for the whole study, not just this receptor: In both blood and tumor samples, malignant tumors were reported to have significantly higher TCR beta diversity than benign nodules.

No patient had received any treatment before thyroid surgery. Using T-cell receptor beta sequencing, the study looked back at clinical samples from patients collected from the early 2010s to the late 2010s. Deletion took 2 bases off V and 3 bases off J, with a span of 4 bases between the germline ends. For CDR1 and CDR2, the germline V gene lists SGHAT and FQNNGV. The CDR3 has 12 amino acids, counting the end cysteine and phenylalanine. Here the CDR3 DNA is all that survives: 36 bases in frame from base 1. Library method: PCR. These reads were obtained on an Illumina HiSeq 4000. High-throughput sequencing was used to profile the TCR beta-chain CDR3 region of every patient. In the source study's methods: A classifier to discriminate distant-metastatic papillary thyroid cancer patients was built from CDR3 differences across clinicopathological groups. The Shannon index was used to measure repertoire diversity, and the Morisita-Horn index was used to measure how similar tumor and blood repertoires were. Through fastp at Q25 and MiXCR, TCRdb rebuilt clones from the public reads, retaining in-frame beta chains. TCRdb, rather than the study authors, made the V and J calls. Here the sample has 25,000 to 35,000 clones; around 30% occur a single time. The ten largest account for more than 30% of the sample.

As concerns this clone: There is no known antigen for this receptor. There are no base qualities to consult, and no much larger clone falls within one base.

The sequencing sample was made of blood. The chain is assembled from TRBV11-2 and TRBJ1-1, with no D gene named confidently. The receptor was derived from a female donor with papillary thyroid cancer or a benign thyroid nodule (not recorded which). Some clones in this sample may be carry-over from other donors' samples. CDR3 reads: CASSLRDTEAFF. The DNA is as follows: TGTGCCAGCAGCTTACGAGACACTGAAGCTTTCTTT. Supplemented by the reference TRBV11-2 and TRBJ1-1 proteins around the CDR3, the complete variable domain is EAGVAQSPRYKIIEKRQSVAFWCNPISGHATLYWYQQILGQGPKLLIQFQNNGVVDDSQLPKDRFSAERLKGVDSTLKIQPAKLEDSAVYLCASSLRDTEAFFGQGTRLTVV.